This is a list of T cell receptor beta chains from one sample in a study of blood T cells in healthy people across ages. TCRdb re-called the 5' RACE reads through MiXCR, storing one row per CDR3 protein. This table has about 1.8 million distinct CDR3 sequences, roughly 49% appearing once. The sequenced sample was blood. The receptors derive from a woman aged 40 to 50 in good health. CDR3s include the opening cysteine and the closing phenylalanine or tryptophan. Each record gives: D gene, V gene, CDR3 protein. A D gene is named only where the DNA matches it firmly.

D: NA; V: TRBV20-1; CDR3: CSAPGDTDTQYF
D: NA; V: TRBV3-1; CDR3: CASSLRDRWSYGYTF
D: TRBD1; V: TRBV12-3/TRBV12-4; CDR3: CASKLGTGVNYGYTF
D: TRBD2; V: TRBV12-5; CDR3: CASGLERGTSGGFSYNEQFF
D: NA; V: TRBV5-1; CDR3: CASSSPFRAGDGYTF
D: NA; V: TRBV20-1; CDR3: CSARAEHSNQPQHF
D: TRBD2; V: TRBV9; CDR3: CASSAQGLSNEQYF
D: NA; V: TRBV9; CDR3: CASSGSSINTQYF
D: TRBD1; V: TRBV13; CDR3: CASTLLRGQGWHEQYF
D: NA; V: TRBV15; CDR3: CATSTAYEQYF
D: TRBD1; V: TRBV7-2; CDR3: CASSSTGGSNYGYTF
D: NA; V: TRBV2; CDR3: CASSEGTGYLSYEQYF
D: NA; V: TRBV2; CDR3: CASSEGGGGLETQYF
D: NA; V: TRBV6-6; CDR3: CASIPGGGETQYF
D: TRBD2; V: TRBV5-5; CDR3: CASNLAGDYYNEQFF
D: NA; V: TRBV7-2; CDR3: CASSLGAFETQYF
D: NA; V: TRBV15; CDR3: CATRGGGHSSNQPQHF
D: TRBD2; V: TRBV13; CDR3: CASSLETSGGHNEQFF
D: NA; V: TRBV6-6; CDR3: CASSYSSWGDPYQGYTF
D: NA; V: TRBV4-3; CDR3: CASSQAPQGGRTGTQYF
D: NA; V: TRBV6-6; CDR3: CASSYSAGLIETQYF
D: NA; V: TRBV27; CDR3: CASSYRGGVNEKLFF
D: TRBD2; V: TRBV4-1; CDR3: CASSQVSGLAGSEQFF
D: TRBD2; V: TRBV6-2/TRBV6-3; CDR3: CASSHPGGSKFF
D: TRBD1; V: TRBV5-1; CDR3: CASSESGGATGEQYF
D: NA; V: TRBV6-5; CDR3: CASSYGANEKLFF
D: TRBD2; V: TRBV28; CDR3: CASSVGGATEETQYF
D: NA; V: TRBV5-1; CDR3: CASSLNRDAYEQYF
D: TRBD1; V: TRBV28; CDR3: CASSFRTGNGYTF
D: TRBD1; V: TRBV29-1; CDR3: CSVSAQGKVNYGYTF
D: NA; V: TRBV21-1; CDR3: CASSKPTNQPQHF
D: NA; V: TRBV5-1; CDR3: CASSLGFLYNEQFF
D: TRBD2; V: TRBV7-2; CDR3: CASSFGLAGAQEAQYF
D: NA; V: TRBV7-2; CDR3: CASSLDNGGTDTQYF
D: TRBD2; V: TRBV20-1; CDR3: CSAPTEKLAGGLRNLAKNIQYF
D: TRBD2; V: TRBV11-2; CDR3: CASSLFLAGRIQETQYF
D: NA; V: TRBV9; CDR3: CASSVGAGGTDTQYF
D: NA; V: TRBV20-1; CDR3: CSARETGSNQPQHF
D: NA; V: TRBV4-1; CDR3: CASSQEWGGADTQYF
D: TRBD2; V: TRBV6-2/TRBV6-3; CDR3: CASSYPRAGGEDTQYF
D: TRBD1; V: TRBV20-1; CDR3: CSARPWTGANTDTQYF